This record looks at one T cell receptor beta chain sequence and its context. Its antigen remains unidentified. No much larger clone is present one base from it, and per-base qualities are unavailable. This specimen belongs to a study of T cell changes during pregnancy in multiple sclerosis (dated by TCRdb to 2018 to 2020). Background for the entire study: The study examined how the T cell repertoire changed over the course of pregnancy in women with multiple sclerosis.

Looking up the germline V gene yields CDR1 MNHEY and CDR2 SVGAGI. Spanning cysteine to phenylalanine, the CDR3 consists of 15 amino acids. Only the CDR3 DNA is retained, 45 bases long and in frame from the first base. V was cut back by 0 bases and J by 3 bases, leaving a gap of 11 bases between them. Library preparation used the immunoSEQ multiplex PCR assay. TCRdb retrieved this table from immuneACCESS and kept in-frame rearrangements only. Not all clones are present; in checked studies, unresolved V genes account for under half, and no reason is known for the remainder. This sample gives some 60,000 clones in total; 92% of them show up just once. The ten most abundant clones make up approximately 3% of the sample.

Material: peripheral blood, obtained in the second trimester of pregnancy. In this chain, TRBV6-5 is recombined with TRBJ2-5; TRBD1 is a possible D gene, resting on 5 matching bases. The origin of this receptor is a female donor in good health, enrolled as a control in a pregnancy study. The bases are TGTGCCAGCAGTTACTCGGGGCAGATAGAAGAGACCCAGTACTTC. It is translated as CASSYSGQIEETQYF.